This TCR beta chain was captured by sequencing in a study of CD8 T cells in ankylosing spondylitis. Whole-study findings and limits: Relatively scarce in peripheral blood, disease-linked clones were CD8+. Made up of about eight highly homologous variants, a TCR beta motif appeared characteristic of ankylosing spondylitis blood.

This CDR3 contains 13 residues. Trimming left V 5 bases short and J 3 bases short, with 12 bases between. The germline V gene encodes CDR1 DFQATT and CDR2 SNEGSKA (reference sequence). As for this clonotype: Its antigen is not identified.

Quantitative 5'-RACE with molecular barcodes generated TCR beta libraries. TCRdb called the 5' RACE reads again in MiXCR, with one record for every CDR3 protein. Of fewer than 200,000 distinct CDR3 sequences in the sample, about 17% were seen once. Material: blood, either unsorted or a sorted T cell fraction (not recorded which). The source is a male donor with ankylosing spondylitis or in good health (not recorded which). The V and J genes are TRBV20-1 and TRBJ2-3; D perhaps matches TRBD2 (6 bases). The CDR3 DNA sequence: TGCAGTGCTGTACTAGCTTGGACAGATACGCAGTATTTT. Translating gives CSAVLAWTDTQYF.